The TCR beta chain described here comes from a study of blood T cell repertoires in COVID-19. Study details: The United States, Italy and Spain provided the acute and convalescent COVID-19 samples. T cells, B-cell-depleted T cells, or PBMCs supplied cDNA or gDNA.

This clone was recorded a few times. The V end lost 5 bases, the J end lost 2 bases, and 12 bases lay between the germline ends. Germline CDR1 and CDR2: SGHTA and FQGNSA. The CDR3 has 14 amino acids. In the original analysis: Estimation of nucleated cell counts relied on the amplification of reference gene primers. This table comes from immunoSEQ multiplex PCR, and its TCRdb copy is limited to in-frame clones, with some not included. The V and J calls and the clone size are those of that table, but D and trimming were determined from the DNA. The sample holds some 72,000 clones, around nine tenths seen once.

The receptor's source is a man aged 60 to 69 with acute or convalescent COVID-19. The specimen was peripheral blood. V is TRBV7-2 and J is TRBJ1-2; a weak D match, TRBD1 (5 bases). The CDR3 nucleotides read TGTGCCAGCAGCCCCGGGGGGTTCAACTATGGCTACACCTTC. Amino acids: CASSPGGFNYGYTF.